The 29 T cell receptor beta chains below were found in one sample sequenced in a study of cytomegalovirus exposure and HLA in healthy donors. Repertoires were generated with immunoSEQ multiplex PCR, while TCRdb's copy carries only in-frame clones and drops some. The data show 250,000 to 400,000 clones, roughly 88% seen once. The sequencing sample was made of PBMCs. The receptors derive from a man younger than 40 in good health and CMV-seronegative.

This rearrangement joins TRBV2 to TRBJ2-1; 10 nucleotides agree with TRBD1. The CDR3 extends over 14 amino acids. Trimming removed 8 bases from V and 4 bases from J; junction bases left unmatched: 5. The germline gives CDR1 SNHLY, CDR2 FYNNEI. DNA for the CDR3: TGTGCCAGCGACGGGACAGGGGAATACAATGAGCAGTTCTTC. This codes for CASDGTGEYNEQFF. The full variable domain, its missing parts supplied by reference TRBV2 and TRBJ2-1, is EPEVTQTPSHQVTQMGQEVILRCVPISNHLYFYWYRQILGQKVEFLVSFYNNEISEKSEIFDDQFSVERPDGSNFTLKIRSTKLEDSAMYFCASDGTGEYNEQFFGPGTRLTVL.

Written as DNA, the CDR3 is TGTGCCAGCAGCCTAGGGACTAGCGGGGGGGCCTACAATGAGCAGTTCTTC. Amino acids: CASSLGTSGGAYNEQFF. V gene TRBV5-4 combines with J gene TRBJ2-1; 16 positions match TRBD2. This CDR3 is 17 amino acids long. Germline trimming cut 4 bases from V and 2 bases from J; bases unmatched to any gene: 3. Looked up from germline, CDR1 is SGHNT and CDR2 is YYREEE (reference sequence).

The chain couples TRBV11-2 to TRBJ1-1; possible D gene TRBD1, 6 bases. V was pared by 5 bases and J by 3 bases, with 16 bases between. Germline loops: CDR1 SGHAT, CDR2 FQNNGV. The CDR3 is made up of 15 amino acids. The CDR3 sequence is CASSPIQGADTEAFF. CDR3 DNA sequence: TGTGCCAGCAGCCCCATACAGGGAGCGGACACTGAAGCTTTCTTT.

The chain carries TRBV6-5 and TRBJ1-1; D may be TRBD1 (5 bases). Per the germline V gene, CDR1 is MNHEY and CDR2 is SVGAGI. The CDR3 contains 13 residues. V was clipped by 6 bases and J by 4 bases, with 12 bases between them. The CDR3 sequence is CASSYVDSTEAFF. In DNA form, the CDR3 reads TGTGCCAGCAGCTACGTCGACAGCACTGAAGCTTTCTTT.

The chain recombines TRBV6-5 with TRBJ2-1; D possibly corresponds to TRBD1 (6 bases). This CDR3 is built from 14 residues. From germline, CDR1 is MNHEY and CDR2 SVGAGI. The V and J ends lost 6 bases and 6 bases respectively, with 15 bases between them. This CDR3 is CASSLFQGPNEQFF. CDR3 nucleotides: TGTGCCAGCAGCCTATTTCAGGGGCCCAATGAGCAGTTCTTC.

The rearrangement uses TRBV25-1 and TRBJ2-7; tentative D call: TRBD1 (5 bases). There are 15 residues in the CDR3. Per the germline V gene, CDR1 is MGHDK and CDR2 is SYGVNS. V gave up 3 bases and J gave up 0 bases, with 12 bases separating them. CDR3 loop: CASSDLGQSSYEQYF. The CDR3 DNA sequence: TGTGCCAGCAGTGACCTTGGACAAAGCTCCTACGAGCAGTACTTC.

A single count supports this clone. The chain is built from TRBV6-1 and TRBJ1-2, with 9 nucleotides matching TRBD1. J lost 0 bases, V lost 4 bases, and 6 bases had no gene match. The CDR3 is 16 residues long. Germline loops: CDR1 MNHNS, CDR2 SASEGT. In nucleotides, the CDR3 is TGTGCCAGCAGTGGGACCGACAGGGGGGCTAACTATGGCTACACCTTC. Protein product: CASSGTDRGANYGYTF.

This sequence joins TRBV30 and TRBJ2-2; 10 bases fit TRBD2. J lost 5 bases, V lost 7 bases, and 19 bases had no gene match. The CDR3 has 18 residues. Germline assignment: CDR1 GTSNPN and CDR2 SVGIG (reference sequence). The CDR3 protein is CASSSGGNPYLTTGELFF. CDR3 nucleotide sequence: TGTGCCTCGTCTAGCGGGGGTAACCCCTACTTGACAACCGGGGAGCTGTTTTTT.

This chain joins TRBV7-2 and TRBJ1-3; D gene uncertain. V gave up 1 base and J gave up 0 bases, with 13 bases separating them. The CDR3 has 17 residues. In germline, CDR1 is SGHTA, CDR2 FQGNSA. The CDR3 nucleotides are TGTGCCAGCAGCTTAGGTAGCACACGCTCCTCTGGAAACACCATATATTTT. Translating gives CASSLGSTRSSGNTIYF.

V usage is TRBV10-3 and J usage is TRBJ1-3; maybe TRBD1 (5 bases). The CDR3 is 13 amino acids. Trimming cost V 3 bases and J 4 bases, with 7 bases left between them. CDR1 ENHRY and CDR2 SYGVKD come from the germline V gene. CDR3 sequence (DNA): TGTGCCATCAGTGACGGGGGAGGAAACACCATATATTTT. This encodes CAISDGGGNTIYF.

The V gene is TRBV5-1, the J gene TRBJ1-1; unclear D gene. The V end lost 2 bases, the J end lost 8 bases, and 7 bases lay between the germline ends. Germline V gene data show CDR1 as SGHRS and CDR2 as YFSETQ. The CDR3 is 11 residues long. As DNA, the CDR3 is TGCGCCAGCAGCTTTGGGAGAGAAGCTTTCTTT. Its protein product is CASSFGREAFF. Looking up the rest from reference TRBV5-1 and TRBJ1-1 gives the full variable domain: KAGVTQTPRYLIKTRGQQVTLSCSPISGHRSVSWYQQTPGQGLQFLFEYFSETQRNKGNFPGRFSGRQFSNSRSEMNVSTLELGDSALYLCASSFGREAFFGQGTRLTVV.

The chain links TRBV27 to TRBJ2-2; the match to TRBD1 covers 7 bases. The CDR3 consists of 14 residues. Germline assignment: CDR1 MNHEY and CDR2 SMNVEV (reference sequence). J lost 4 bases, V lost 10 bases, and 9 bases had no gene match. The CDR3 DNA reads TGTGCCACAAAGGACAGGAGACTCACCGGGGAGCTGTTTTTT. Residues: CATKDRRLTGELFF.

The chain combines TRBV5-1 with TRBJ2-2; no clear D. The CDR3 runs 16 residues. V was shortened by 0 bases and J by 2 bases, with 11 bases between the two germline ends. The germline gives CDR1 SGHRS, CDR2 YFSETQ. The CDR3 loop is CASSLAWADNTGELFF. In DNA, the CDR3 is TGCGCCAGCAGCTTGGCCTGGGCAGACAACACCGGGGAGCTGTTTTTT.

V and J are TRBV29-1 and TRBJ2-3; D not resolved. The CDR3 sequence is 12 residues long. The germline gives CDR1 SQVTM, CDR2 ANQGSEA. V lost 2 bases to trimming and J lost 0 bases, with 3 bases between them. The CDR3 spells CSVEQSTDTQYF. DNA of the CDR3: TGCAGCGTTGAACAGAGCACAGATACGCAGTATTTT.

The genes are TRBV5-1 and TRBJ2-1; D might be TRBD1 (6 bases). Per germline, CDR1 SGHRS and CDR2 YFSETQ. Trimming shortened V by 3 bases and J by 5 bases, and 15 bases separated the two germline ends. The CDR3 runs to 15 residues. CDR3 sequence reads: CASSSEGVFNNEQFF. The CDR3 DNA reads TGCGCCAGCAGCTCCGAGGGGGTCTTCAACAATGAGCAGTTCTTC.

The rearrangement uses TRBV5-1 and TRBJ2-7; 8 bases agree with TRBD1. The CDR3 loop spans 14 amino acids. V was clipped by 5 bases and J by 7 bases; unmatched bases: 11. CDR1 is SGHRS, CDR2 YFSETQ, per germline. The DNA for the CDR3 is TGCGCCAGCAGGATCCACGACAGGGGATGGGAGCAGTACTTC. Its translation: CASRIHDRGWEQYF. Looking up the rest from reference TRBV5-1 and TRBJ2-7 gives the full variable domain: KAGVTQTPRYLIKTRGQQVTLSCSPISGHRSVSWYQQTPGQGLQFLFEYFSETQRNKGNFPGRFSGRQFSNSRSEMNVSTLELGDSALYLCASRIHDRGWEQYFGPGTRLTVT.

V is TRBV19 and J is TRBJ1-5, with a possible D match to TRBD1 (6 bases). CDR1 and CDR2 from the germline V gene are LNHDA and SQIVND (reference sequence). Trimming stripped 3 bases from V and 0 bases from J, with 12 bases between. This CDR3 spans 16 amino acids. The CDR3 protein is CASSIRTEYSNQPQHF. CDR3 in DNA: TGTGCCAGTAGTATCAGGACAGAGTATAGCAATCAGCCCCAGCATTTT.

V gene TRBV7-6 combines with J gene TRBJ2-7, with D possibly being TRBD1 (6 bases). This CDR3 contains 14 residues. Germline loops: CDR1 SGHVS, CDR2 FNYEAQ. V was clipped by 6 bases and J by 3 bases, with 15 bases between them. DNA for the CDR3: TGTGCCAGCAGTCGAAACAGGGTGGACTACGAGCAGTACTTC. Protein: CASSRNRVDYEQYF.

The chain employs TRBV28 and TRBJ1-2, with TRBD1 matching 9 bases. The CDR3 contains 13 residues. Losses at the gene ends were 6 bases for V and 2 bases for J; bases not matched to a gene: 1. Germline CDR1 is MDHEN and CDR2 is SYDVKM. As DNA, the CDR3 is TGTGCCAGCAGGGGGACAGGGAACTATGGCTACACCTTC. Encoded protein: CASRGTGNYGYTF.

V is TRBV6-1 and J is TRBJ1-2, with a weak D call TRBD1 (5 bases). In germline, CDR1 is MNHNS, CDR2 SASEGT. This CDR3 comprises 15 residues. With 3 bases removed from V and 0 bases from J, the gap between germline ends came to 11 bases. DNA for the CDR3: TGTGCCAGCAGTGATCTTACAGGACCTAACTATGGCTACACCTTC. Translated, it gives CASSDLTGPNYGYTF.

The CDR3 coding sequence is TGTGCCAGCAGTAGCCACAGGGGCGATAATTCACCCCTCCACTTT. Translation gives CASSSHRGDNSPLHF. The chain recombines TRBV2 with TRBJ1-6, with 7 bases identical to TRBD1. Looked up from germline, CDR1 is SNHLY and CDR2 is FYNNEI. CDR3 length: 15 residues. J lost 5 bases, V lost 5 bases, and 6 bases had no gene match.

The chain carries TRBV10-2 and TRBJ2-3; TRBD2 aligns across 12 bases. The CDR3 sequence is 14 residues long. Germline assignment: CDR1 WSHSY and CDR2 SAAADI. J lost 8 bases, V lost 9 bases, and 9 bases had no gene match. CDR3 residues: CASRLAGDSSTQYF. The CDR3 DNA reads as TGCGCCAGTAGACTAGCGGGGGACTCAAGTACGCAGTATTTT.

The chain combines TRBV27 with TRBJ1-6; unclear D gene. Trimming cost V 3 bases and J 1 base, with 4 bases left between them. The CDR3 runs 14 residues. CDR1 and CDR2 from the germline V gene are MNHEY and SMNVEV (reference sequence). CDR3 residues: CASSFRSYNSPLHF. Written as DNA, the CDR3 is TGTGCCAGCAGTTTCCGGTCCTATAATTCACCCCTCCACTTT.

CDR3: CANLGPGQGTTNEKLFF. The DNA for the CDR3 is TGCGCCAACTTAGGCCCGGGACAGGGGACAACTAATGAAAAACTGTTTTTT. V gene TRBV23-1 combines with J gene TRBJ1-4, with 10 bases lining up with TRBD1. TRBV23-1 is an open reading frame, and its role is uncertain. CDR3 size: 17 residues. The V segment lost 10 bases and the J segment 0 bases; nucleotides outside the gene matches: 11.

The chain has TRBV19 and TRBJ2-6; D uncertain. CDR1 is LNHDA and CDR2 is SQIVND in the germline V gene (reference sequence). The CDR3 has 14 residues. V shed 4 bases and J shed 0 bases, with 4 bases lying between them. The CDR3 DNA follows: TGTGCCAGTAGTAGTTACTCTGGGGCCAACGTCCTGACTTTC. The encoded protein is CASSSYSGANVLTF.

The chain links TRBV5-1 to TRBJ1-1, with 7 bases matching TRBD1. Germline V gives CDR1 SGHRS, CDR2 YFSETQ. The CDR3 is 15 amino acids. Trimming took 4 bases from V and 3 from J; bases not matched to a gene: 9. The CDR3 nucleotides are TGCGCCAGCAGCCCTATGACAGGGACCTACACTGAAGCTTTCTTT. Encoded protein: CASSPMTGTYTEAFF.

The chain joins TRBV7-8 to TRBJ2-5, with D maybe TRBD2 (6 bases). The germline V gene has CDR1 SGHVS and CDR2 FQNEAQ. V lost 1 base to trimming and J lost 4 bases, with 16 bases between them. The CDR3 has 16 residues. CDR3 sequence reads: CASSLVTGRTGETQYF. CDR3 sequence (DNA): TGTGCCAGCAGCTTAGTGACGGGGAGGACGGGAGAGACCCAGTACTTC.

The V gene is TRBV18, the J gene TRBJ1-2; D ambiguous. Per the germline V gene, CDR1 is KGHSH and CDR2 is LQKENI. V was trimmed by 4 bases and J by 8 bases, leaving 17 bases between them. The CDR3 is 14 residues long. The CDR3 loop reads CASSLFGESRGYTF. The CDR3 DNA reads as TGTGCCAGCTCACTCTTCGGGGAGTCAAGGGGCTACACCTTC. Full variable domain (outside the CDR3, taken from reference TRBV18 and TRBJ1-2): NAGVMQNPRHLVRRRGQEARLRCSPMKGHSHVYWYRQLPEEGLKFMVYLQKENIIDESGMPKERFSAEFPKEGPSILRIQQVVRGDSAAYFCASSLFGESRGYTFGSGTRLTVV.

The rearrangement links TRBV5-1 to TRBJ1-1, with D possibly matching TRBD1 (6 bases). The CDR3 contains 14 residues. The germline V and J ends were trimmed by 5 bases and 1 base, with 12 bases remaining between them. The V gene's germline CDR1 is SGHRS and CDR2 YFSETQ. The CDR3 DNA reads TGCGCCAGCAGGCAGGGGACGGGGAACACTGAAGCTTTCTTT. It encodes CASRQGTGNTEAFF.